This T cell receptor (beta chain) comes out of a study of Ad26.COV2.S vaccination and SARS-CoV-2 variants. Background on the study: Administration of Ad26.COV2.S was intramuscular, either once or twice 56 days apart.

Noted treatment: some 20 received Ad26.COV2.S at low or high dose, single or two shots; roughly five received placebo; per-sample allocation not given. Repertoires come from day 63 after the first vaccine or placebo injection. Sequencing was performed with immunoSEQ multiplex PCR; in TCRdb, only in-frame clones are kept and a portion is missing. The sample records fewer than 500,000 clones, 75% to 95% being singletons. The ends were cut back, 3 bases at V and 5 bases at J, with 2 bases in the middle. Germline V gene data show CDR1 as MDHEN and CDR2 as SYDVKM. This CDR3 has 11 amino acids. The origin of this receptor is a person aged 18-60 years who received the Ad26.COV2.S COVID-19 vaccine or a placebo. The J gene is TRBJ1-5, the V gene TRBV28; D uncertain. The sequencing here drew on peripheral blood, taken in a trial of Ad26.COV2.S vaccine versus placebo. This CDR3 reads CASSFHQPQHF. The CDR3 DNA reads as TGTGCCAGCAGTTTTCATCAGCCCCAGCATTTT.